These 8 T cell receptor beta chains came from one sample sequenced in a study of cytomegalovirus exposure and HLA in healthy donors. The PCR contained 60 Vbeta and 13 Jbeta primers. TCRdb's table, derived via immunoSEQ multiplex PCR, lists solely in-frame clones and lacks some. Recorded for this sample: roughly 43,000 clones. Sequenced material: PBMCs. These receptors originate from a woman aged 40 to 50 in good health and CMV-seronegative.

This chain connects TRBV2 to TRBJ2-2; 8 bases agree with TRBD1. Per germline, CDR1 SNHLY and CDR2 FYNNEI. The CDR3 extends over 16 amino acids. The V gene end was trimmed by 8 bases and the J gene end by 4 bases; junction bases not matched to a gene: 12. CDR3 protein: CASVGQGVWGTGELFF. DNA for the CDR3: TGTGCCAGCGTTGGACAGGGAGTTTGGGGCACCGGGGAGCTGTTTTTT.

CDR3 DNA sequence: TGTGCCAGCAGTACCGGGACTAGCGGGAGCAATGAGCAGTTCTTC. This sequence encodes CASSTGTSGSNEQFF. V gene TRBV5-8 combines with J gene TRBJ2-1, with 14 positions matching TRBD2. The germline CDR1 and CDR2 sequences are SGHTS and YDEGEE. The junction had 4 bases not matched to a gene; V was cut back by 5 bases and J by 6 bases. The CDR3 extends over 15 amino acids.

This chain connects TRBV9 to TRBJ2-5, with 14 positions matching TRBD2. Germline assignment: CDR1 SGDLS and CDR2 YYNGEE. The trim removed 0 bases at V and 2 bases at J, leaving 6 bases unmatched. This CDR3 has 18 amino acids. The CDR3 bases are TGTGCCAGCAGCGTAGATTGGGGACTAGCGGGAGAGCAAGAGACCCAGTACTTC. Translation gives CASSVDWGLAGEQETQYF.

The J gene is TRBJ1-2, the V gene TRBV29-1; D unresolved. V was cut by 0 bases and J by 5 bases, with 10 bases left in between. Germline-derived CDR1 and CDR2 are SQVTM and ANQGSEA. The CDR3 extends over 13 amino acids. The CDR3 is CSVEEIGGYGYTF. The CDR3 nucleotides read TGCAGCGTTGAAGAAATCGGAGGGTATGGCTACACCTTC.

This chain links TRBV28 with TRBJ2-7, with D possibly TRBD1 on 6 matching bases. The CDR3 is made up of 12 amino acids. Trimming cost V 7 bases and J 8 bases, with 15 bases left between them. Germline CDR1 and CDR2: MDHEN and SYDVKM. DNA for the CDR3: TGTGCCAGCATGACAGGTACCCCCAAGCAGTACTTC. As protein: CASMTGTPKQYF.

This sequence joins TRBV10-3 and TRBJ1-2; a possible D gene is TRBD1 (5 bases). Deletions cut 8 bases from V and 4 bases from J, with 11 bases between. CDR1 is ENHRY and CDR2 is SYGVKD in the germline V gene. The CDR3 extends over 12 amino acids. DNA for the CDR3: TGTGCCATCGGATGGGGGGGCTATGGCTACACCTTC. This gives the protein CAIGWGGYGYTF.

V and J are TRBV5-1 and TRBJ2-5; D unresolved. The CDR3 is made up of 12 amino acids. CDR1 is SGHRS and CDR2 is YFSETQ in the germline V gene. The germline V and J ends were trimmed by 2 bases and 2 bases, with 4 bases remaining between them. In DNA, the CDR3 is TGCGCCAGCAGCTTTGAGCAAGAGACCCAGTACTTC. Translating gives CASSFEQETQYF.

The gene calls are TRBV5-4 and TRBJ1-2; D is possibly TRBD1 (6 bases). V was clipped by 4 bases and J by 4 bases, with 17 bases between them. CDR3 length: 15 amino acids. Germline V gene data show CDR1 as SGHNT and CDR2 as YYREEE (reference sequence). The CDR3 reads CASSSTQGPTYGYTF. The CDR3 nucleotides are TGTGCCAGCAGCAGCACCCAGGGGCCGACCTATGGCTACACCTTC.